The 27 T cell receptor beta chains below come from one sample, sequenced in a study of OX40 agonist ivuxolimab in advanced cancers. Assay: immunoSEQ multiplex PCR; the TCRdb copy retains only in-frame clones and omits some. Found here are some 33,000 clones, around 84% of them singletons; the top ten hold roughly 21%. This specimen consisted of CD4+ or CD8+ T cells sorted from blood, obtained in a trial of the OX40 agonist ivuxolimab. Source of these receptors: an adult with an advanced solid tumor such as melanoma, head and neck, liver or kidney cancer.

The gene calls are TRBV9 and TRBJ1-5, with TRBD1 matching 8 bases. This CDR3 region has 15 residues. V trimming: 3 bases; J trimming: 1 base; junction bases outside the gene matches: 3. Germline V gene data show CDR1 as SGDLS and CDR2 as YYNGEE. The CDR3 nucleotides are TGTGCCAGCAGCGCTGCAGGGGGCAGCAATCAGCCCCAGCATTTT. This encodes CASSAAGGSNQPQHF.

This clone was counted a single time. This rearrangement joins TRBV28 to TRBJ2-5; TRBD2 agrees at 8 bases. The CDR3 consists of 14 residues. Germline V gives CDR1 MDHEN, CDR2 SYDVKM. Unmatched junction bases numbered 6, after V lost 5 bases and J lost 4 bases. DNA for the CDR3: TGTGCCAGCAGTCCGACTAGCGAGGGAGAGACCCAGTACTTC. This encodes CASSPTSEGETQYF. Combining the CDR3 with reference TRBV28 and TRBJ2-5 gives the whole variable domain DVKVTQSSRYLVKRTGEKVFLECVQDMDHENMFWYRQDPGLGLRLIYFSYDVKMKEKGDIPEGYSVSREKKERFSLILESASTNQTSMYLCASSPTSEGETQYFGPGTRLLVL.

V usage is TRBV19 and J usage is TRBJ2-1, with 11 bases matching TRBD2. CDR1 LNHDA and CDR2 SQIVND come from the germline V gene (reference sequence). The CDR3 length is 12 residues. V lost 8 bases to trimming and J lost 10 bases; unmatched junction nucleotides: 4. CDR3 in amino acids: CASGTSGYEQFF. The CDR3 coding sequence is TGTGCCAGTGGGACTAGCGGCTACGAGCAGTTCTTC.

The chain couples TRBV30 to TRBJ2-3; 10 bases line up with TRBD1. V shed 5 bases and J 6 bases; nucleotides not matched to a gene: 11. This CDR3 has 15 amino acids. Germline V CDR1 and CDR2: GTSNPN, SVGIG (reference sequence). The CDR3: CAWRTGTGAWDTQYF. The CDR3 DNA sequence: TGTGCCTGGCGGACGGGGACAGGGGCGTGGGATACGCAGTATTTT.

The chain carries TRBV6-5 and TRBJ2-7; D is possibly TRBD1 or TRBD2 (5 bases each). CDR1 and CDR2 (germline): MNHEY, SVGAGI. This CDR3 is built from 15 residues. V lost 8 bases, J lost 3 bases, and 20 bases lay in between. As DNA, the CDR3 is TGTGCCAGCGAAGGCTTCCGCGAGAGGGGCTACGAGCAGTACTTC. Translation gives CASEGFRERGYEQYF.

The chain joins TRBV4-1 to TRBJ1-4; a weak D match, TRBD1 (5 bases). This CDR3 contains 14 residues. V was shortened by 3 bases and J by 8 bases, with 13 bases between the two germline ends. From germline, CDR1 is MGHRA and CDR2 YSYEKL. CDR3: CASSHQGGGEKLFF. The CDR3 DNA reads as TGCGCCAGCAGCCACCAGGGAGGTGGGGAAAAACTGTTTTTT.

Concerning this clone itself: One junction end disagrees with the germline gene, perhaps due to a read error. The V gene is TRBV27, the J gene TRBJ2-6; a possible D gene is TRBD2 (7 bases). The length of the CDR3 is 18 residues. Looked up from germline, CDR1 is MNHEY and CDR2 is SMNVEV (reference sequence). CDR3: CASSLSGGPFSGANALTF. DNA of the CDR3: TGTGCCAGCAGTTTATCCGGGGGGCCTTTCTCTGGGGCCAACGCCCTGACTTTC.

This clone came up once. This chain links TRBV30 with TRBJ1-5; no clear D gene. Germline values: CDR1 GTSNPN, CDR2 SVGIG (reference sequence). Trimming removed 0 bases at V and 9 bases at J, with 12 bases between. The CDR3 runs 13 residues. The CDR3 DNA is TGTGCCTGGAGTGTACTGGGTCTCCGGCCCCAGCATTTT. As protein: CAWSVLGLRPQHF.

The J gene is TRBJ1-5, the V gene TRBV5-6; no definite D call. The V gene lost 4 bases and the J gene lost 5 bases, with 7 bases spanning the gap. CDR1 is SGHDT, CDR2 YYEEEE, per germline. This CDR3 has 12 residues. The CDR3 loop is CASSAGDQPQHF. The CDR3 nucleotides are TGTGCCAGCAGCGCCGGGGATCAGCCCCAGCATTTT.

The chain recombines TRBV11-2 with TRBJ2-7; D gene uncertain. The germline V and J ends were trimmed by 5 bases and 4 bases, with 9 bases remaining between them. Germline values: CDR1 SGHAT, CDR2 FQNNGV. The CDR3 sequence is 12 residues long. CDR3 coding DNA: TGTGCCAGCAGCCTGAATTTATACGAGCAGTACTTC. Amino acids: CASSLNLYEQYF.

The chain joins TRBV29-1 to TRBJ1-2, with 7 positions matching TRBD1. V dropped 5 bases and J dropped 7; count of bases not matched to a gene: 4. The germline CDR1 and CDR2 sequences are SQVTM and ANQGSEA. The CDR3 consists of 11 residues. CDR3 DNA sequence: TGCAGCGTTAAATACAGGGGTGGCTACACCTTC. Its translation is CSVKYRGGYTF.

In DNA, the CDR3 is TGTGCCAGCAGCTTAGGTTCCGGGGAGCTGTTTTTT. Protein product: CASSLGSGELFF. This chain joins TRBV7-2 and TRBJ2-2; D call uncertain. The CDR3 is made up of 12 amino acids. Germline V gene sequence: CDR1 SGHTA, CDR2 FQGNSA. Trimming pared 1 base from V and 6 bases from J, leaving 3 bases between.

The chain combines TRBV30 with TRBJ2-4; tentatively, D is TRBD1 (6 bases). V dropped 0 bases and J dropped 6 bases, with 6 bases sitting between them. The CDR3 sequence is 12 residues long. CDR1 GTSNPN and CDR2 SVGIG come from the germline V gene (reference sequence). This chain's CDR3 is CAWSVQGNIQYF. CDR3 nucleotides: TGTGCCTGGAGTGTACAGGGAAACATTCAGTACTTC.

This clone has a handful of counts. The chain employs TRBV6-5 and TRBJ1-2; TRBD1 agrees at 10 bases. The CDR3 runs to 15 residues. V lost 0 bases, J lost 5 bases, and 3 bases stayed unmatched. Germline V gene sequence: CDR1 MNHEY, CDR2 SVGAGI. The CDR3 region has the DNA TGTGCCAGCAGTTACTCCCGGACAGGGGGGTATGGCTACACCTTC. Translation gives CASSYSRTGGYGYTF.

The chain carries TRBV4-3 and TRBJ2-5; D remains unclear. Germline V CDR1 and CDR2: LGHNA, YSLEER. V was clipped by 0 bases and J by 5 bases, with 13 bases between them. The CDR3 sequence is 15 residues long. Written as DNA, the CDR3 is TGCGCCAGCAGCCAAGAGAGACATGCCATGGAGACCCAGTACTTC. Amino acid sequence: CASSQERHAMETQYF.

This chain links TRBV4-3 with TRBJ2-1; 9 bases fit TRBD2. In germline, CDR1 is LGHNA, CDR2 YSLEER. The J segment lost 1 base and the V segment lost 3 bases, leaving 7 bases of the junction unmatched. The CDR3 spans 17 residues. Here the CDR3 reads CASSHALAGKSYNEQFF. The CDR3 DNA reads TGCGCCAGCAGCCATGCCCTAGCGGGGAAGTCCTACAATGAGCAGTTCTTC.

The DNA for the CDR3 is TGTGCCAGCAGATTGAACACTGAAGCTTTCTTT. It specifies CASRLNTEAFF. The chain is built from TRBV7-6 and TRBJ1-1, with D unresolved. The ends were cut back, 6 bases at V and 0 bases at J, with 2 bases in the middle. Germline lookup yields CDR1 SGHVS and CDR2 FNYEAQ. The CDR3 is made up of 11 amino acids.

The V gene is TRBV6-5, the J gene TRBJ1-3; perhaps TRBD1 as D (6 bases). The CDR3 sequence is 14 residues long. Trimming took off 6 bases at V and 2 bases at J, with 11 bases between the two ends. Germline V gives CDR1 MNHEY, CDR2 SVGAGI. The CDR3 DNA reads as TGTGCCAGCAGAGATCAGGGGACTGGAAACACCATATATTTT. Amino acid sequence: CASRDQGTGNTIYF.

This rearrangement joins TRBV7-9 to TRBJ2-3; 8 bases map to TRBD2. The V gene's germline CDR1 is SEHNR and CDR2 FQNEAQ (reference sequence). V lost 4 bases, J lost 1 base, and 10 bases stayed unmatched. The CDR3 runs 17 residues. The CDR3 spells CASSSTDGTRGTDTQYF. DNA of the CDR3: TGTGCCAGCAGCTCCACGGACGGGACTAGGGGCACAGATACGCAGTATTTT. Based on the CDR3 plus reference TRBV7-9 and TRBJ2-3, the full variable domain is DTGVSQNPRHKITKRGQNVTFRCDPISEHNRLYWYRQTLGQGPEFLTYFQNEAQLEKSRLLSDRFSAERPKGSFSTLEIQRTEQGDSAMYLCASSSTDGTRGTDTQYFGPGTRLTVL.

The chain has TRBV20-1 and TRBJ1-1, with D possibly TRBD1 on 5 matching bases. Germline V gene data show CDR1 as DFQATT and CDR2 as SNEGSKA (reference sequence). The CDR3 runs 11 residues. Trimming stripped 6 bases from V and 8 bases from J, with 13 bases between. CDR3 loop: CSATTGPEAFF. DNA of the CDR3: TGCAGTGCAACCACGGGGCCAGAAGCTTTCTTT.

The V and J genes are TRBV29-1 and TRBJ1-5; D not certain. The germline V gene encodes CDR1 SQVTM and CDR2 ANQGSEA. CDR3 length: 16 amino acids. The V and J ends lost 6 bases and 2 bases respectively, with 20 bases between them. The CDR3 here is CSVPPLPDVGNQPQHF. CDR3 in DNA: TGCAGCGTCCCCCCCTTACCCGATGTCGGCAATCAGCCCCAGCATTTT.

The CDR3 here is CASSYRSQAARETQYF. CDR3 DNA sequence: TGTGCCAGCAGTTATCGGTCCCAAGCGGCACGAGAGACCCAGTACTTC. The chain carries TRBV6-5 and TRBJ2-5; D is possibly TRBD2 (5 bases). Trimming pared 3 bases from V and 4 bases from J, leaving 18 bases between. The germline gives CDR1 MNHEY, CDR2 SVGAGI. This CDR3 is 16 amino acids long.

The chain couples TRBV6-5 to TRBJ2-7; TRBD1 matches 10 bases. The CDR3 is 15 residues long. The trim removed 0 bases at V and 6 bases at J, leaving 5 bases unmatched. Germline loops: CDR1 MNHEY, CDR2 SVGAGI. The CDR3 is CASSYSRTGGGEQYF. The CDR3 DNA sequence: TGTGCCAGCAGTTACTCTCGGACAGGGGGGGGCGAGCAGTACTTC.

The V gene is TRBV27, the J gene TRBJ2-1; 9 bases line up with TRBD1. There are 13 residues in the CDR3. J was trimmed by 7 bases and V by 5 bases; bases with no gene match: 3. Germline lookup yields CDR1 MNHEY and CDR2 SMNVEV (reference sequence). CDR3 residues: CASSAGTGNEQFF. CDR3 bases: TGTGCCAGCAGTGCCGGGACAGGGAATGAGCAGTTCTTC.

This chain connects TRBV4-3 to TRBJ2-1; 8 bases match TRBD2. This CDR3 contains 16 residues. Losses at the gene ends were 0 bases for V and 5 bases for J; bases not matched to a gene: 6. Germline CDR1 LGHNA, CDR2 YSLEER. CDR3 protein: CASSQDAAGGNNEQFF. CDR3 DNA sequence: TGCGCCAGCAGCCAAGATGCGGCGGGGGGAAACAATGAGCAGTTCTTC.

This chain's CDR3 is CASFNRGGANQPQHF. Written as DNA, the CDR3 is TGTGCCAGCTTTAACCGGGGGGGGGCCAATCAGCCCCAGCATTTT. The genes are TRBV28 and TRBJ1-5; a weak D match, TRBD1 (6 bases). Looked up from germline, CDR1 is MDHEN and CDR2 is SYDVKM. The ends were cut back, 8 bases at V and 3 bases at J, with 17 bases in the middle. The CDR3 consists of 15 residues.

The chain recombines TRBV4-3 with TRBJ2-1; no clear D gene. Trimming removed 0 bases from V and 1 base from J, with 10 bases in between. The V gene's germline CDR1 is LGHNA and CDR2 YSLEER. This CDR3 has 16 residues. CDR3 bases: TGCGCCAGCAGCCAAGACACGGACGGGTCCTACAATGAGCAGTTCTTC. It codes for CASSQDTDGSYNEQFF.